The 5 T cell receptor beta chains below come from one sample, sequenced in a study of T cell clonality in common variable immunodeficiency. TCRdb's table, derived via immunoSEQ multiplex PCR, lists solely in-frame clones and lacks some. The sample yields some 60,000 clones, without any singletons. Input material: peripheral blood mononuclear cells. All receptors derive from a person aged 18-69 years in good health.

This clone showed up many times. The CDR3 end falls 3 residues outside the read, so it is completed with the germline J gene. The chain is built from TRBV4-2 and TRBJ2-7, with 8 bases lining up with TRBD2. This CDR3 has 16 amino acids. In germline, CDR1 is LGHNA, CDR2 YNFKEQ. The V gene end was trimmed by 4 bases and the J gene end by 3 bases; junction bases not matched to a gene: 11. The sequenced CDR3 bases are TGTGCCAGCAGCCCCCTTAAGAGCGGGGGAGACTACGAG. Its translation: CASSPLKSGGDYE. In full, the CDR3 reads CASSPLKSGGDYEQYF.

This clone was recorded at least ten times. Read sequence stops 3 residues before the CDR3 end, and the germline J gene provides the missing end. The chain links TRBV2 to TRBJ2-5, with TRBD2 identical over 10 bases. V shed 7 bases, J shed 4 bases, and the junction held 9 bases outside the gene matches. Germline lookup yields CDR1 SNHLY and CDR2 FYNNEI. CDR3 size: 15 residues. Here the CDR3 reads CASTDGLAGVETQYF. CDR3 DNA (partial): TGTGCCAGCACCGATGGGCTAGCGGGAGTAGAGACC.

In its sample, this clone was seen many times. CDR3 residues: CASSTGYRGYTF. The sequenced part of the CDR3 DNA is TGTGCCAGCAGTACAGGGTATCGTGGC. The chain uses TRBV2 and TRBJ1-2; tentatively, D is TRBD1 (6 bases). The read ends 3 residues early relative to the CDR3; the germline J gene fills the gap. V lost 5 bases to trimming and J lost 7 bases, with 11 bases between them. This CDR3 comprises 12 residues. The germline V gene encodes CDR1 SNHLY and CDR2 FYNNEI.

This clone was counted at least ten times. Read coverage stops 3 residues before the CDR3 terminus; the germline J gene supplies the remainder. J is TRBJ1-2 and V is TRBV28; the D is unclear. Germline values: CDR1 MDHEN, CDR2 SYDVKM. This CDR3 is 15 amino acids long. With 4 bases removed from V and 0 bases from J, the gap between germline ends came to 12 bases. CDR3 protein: CASSSLTLPNYGYTF. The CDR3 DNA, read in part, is TGTGCCAGCAGTTCCCTGACACTTCCTAACTATGGC.

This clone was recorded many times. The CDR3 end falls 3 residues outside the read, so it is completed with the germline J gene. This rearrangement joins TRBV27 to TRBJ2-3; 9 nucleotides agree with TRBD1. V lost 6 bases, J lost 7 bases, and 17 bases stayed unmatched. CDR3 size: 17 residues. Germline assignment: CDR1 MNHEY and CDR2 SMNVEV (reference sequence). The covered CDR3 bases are TGTGCCAGCAGGCCCCTCTATAACGGGACAGGGAGGTATACG. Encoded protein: CASRPLYNGTGRYT. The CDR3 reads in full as CASRPLYNGTGRYTQYF.